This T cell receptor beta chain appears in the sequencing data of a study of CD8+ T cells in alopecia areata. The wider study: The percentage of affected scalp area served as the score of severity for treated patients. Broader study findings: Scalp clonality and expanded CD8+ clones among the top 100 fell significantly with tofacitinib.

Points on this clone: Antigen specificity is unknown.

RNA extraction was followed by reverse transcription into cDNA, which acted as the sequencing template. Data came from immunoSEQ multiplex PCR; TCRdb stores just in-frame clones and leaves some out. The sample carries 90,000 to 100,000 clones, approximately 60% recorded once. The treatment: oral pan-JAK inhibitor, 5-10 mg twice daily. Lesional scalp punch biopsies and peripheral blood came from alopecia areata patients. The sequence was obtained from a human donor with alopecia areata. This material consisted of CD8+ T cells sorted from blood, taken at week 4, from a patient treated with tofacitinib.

In nucleotides, the CDR3 is TGTGCCAGCAGCCCAGGGACAGTACACTCCTACAATGAGCAGTTCTTC. The encoded protein is CASSPGTVHSYNEQFF. This chain links TRBV27 with TRBJ2-1; 7 bases line up with TRBD1. The CDR3 loop spans 16 amino acids. CDR1 is MNHEY, CDR2 SMNVEV, per germline (reference sequence). The ends lost 6 bases at V and 0 bases at J; junction bases unmatched: 8.